This T cell receptor beta chain was observed in a study of OX40 agonist ivuxolimab in advanced cancers. Findings and limits, study-wide: There were, on average, more expanded clones in CD8+ T cells than in CD4+.

Generated by immunoSEQ multiplex PCR, the TCRdb table keeps only in-frame clones and is missing some. The table has 36,000 or so clones, about 81% seen once; the top ten hold 22%. Trimming pared 3 bases from V and 7 bases from J, leaving 12 bases between. CDR3 size: 13 residues. Germline CDR1 SGHTA, CDR2 FQGTGA. Comments on this clone: Its matching antigen is unknown.

The chain uses TRBV7-3 and TRBJ2-5; D may be TRBD2 (6 bases). The input for sequencing was CD4+ or CD8+ T cells sorted from blood, taken in a trial of the OX40 agonist ivuxolimab. The TCR was taken from an adult with an advanced solid tumor such as melanoma, head and neck, liver or kidney cancer. In DNA form, the CDR3 reads TGTGCCAGCAGCTTCACGGGGGTGGGGACCCAGTACTTC. It specifies CASSFTGVGTQYF.